These 30 T cell receptor beta chains originate from one sample sequenced in a study of blood T cell repertoires in COVID-19. Data came from immunoSEQ multiplex PCR; TCRdb stores just in-frame clones and leaves some out. Here the sample spans under 80,000 clones, 85% to 90% being singletons. Sample: peripheral blood. The receptors were gathered from a man between 70 and 80 years old with active or convalescent COVID-19.

The chain recombines TRBV11-2 with TRBJ1-3; D perhaps matches TRBD1 (5 bases). V lost 5 bases, J lost 0 bases, and 14 bases lay in between. Germline CDR1 is SGHAT and CDR2 is FQNNGV. The CDR3 sequence is 16 residues long. The CDR3 DNA is TGTGCCAGCAGCCTATGGGGACTGTTCTCTGGAAACACCATATATTTT. Its protein product is CASSLWGLFSGNTIYF.

This sequence joins TRBV7-2 and TRBJ2-2, with D possibly TRBD1 on 5 matching bases. The ends were cut back, 1 base at V and 4 bases at J, with 10 bases in the middle. Germline lookup yields CDR1 SGHTA and CDR2 FQGNSA. The CDR3 loop spans 15 amino acids. Here the CDR3 DNA reads TGTGCCAGCAGCTTAGGGGGAAGGGGCACCGGGGAGCTGTTTTTT. Translation gives CASSLGGRGTGELFF.

V is TRBV11-2 and J is TRBJ1-3; the D is unclear. CDR1 is SGHAT and CDR2 is FQNNGV in the germline V gene. This CDR3 comprises 18 residues. V was trimmed by 0 bases and J by 1 base, leaving 16 bases between them. The CDR3 is CASSLEGGRVGSGNTIYF. DNA for the CDR3: TGTGCCAGCAGCTTAGAAGGTGGGCGAGTCGGATCTGGAAACACCATATATTTT.

This chain uses TRBV4-3 with TRBJ2-3, with TRBD2 matching 12 bases. The germline gives CDR1 LGHNA, CDR2 YSLEER. The CDR3 has 20 amino acids. The V gene end was trimmed by 0 bases and the J gene end by 0 bases; junction bases not matched to a gene: 10. The CDR3 spells CASSQDLSTSGRTSTDTQYF. The DNA for the CDR3 is TGCGCCAGCAGCCAAGATTTGAGCACTAGCGGGAGGACCAGCACAGATACGCAGTATTTT.

The chain is built from TRBV28 and TRBJ1-1, with D possibly matching TRBD1 (5 bases). Per the germline V gene, CDR1 is MDHEN and CDR2 is SYDVKM. The germline V and J ends were trimmed by 3 bases and 11 bases, with 19 bases remaining between them. The CDR3 extends over 14 amino acids. Here the CDR3 DNA reads TGTGCCAGCAGTTTTACGTCTGGCATAGGGGATGCTTTCTTT. The encoded protein is CASSFTSGIGDAFF.

The chain uses TRBV9 and TRBJ2-1; tentatively, D is TRBD2 (6 bases). Germline lookup yields CDR1 SGDLS and CDR2 YYNGEE. Trimming cost V 6 bases and J 1 base, with 17 bases left between them. The CDR3 spans 16 residues. DNA of the CDR3: TGTGCCAGCATCGTCGTCGGGCGGGAATCCTACAATGAGCAGTTCTTC. Translating gives CASIVVGRESYNEQFF. Combining the CDR3 with reference TRBV9 and TRBJ2-1 gives the whole variable domain DSGVTQTPKHLITATGQRVTLRCSPRSGDLSVYWYQQSLDQGLQFLIQYYNGEERAKGNILERFSAQQFPDLHSELNLSSLELGDSALYFCASIVVGRESYNEQFFGPGTRLTVL.

The rearrangement joins TRBV5-1 to TRBJ1-2, with D unclear. The CDR3 is 12 amino acids. V dropped 3 bases and J dropped 7 bases, with 10 bases sitting between them. In germline, CDR1 is SGHRS, CDR2 YFSETQ. The CDR3 DNA follows: TGCGCCAGCAGCTCCGGCGGGAGTGGCTACACCTTC. This sequence encodes CASSSGGSGYTF.

The chain has TRBV7-2 and TRBJ1-2; D remains unclear. V lost 0 bases, J lost 0 bases, and 8 bases lay in between. Germline CDR1 SGHTA, CDR2 FQGNSA. The length of the CDR3 is 15 residues. For the CDR3, the DNA is TGTGCCAGCAGCTTAGCCCCCCAATCTAACTATGGCTACACCTTC. It codes for CASSLAPQSNYGYTF.

This chain joins TRBV27 and TRBJ2-7; 9 bases agree with TRBD1. Germline loops: CDR1 MNHEY, CDR2 SMNVEV (reference sequence). With V trimmed by 6 bases and J by 2 bases, 8 bases remained unmatched. The CDR3 has 15 residues. CDR3 in DNA: TGTGCCAGCAGCAAACAGGGGACAGGGACCTACGAGCAGTACTTC. It is translated as CASSKQGTGTYEQYF.

This clone has just a few counts. The chain couples TRBV19 to TRBJ1-5; D perhaps matches TRBD1 (5 bases). V was shortened by 4 bases and J by 9 bases, with 13 bases between the two germline ends. This CDR3 comprises 13 residues. The germline V gene encodes CDR1 LNHDA and CDR2 SQIVND (reference sequence). Here the CDR3 DNA reads TGTGCCAGTAGTACACAACAGGCAGGGCCCCAGCATTTT. The encoded protein is CASSTQQAGPQHF.

V usage is TRBV6-2 or TRBV6-3 and J usage is TRBJ1-1; TRBD1 matches 8 bases. Trimming removed 5 bases from V and 5 bases from J; junction bases left unmatched: 4. The CDR3 length is 13 residues. Germline assignment: CDR1 MNHEY and CDR2 SVGEGT. CDR3 residues: CASSRQGRTEAFF. CDR3 nucleotide sequence: TGTGCCAGCAGTCGACAGGGGAGAACTGAAGCTTTCTTT.

The chain has TRBV10-3 and TRBJ1-6; possibly TRBD1 for D (6 bases). The CDR3 loop spans 15 amino acids. Trimming pared 0 bases from V and 7 bases from J, leaving 10 bases between. Germline V lookup: CDR1 ENHRY, CDR2 SYGVKD. The CDR3 DNA is TGTGCCATCAGTGAGTCGATTCAGGGGAATTCACCCCTCCACTTT. Protein product: CAISESIQGNSPLHF.

V is TRBV6-1 and J is TRBJ2-7; TRBD1 is a possible D gene (5 bases). The V gene lost 5 bases and the J gene lost 6 bases, with 11 bases spanning the gap. Germline CDR1 reads MNHNS; CDR2 reads SASEGT. The CDR3 runs to 12 residues. For the CDR3, the DNA is TGTGCCAGCAGTTTCCAGGGCGGCGAGCAGTACTTC. Translated: CASSFQGGEQYF.

This clone was observed a few times. The chain carries TRBV20-1 and TRBJ2-1, with D possibly being TRBD2 (5 bases). The CDR3 is 11 residues long. V dropped 5 bases and J dropped 7 bases, with 9 bases sitting between them. Looked up from germline, CDR1 is DFQATT and CDR2 is SNEGSKA (reference sequence). CDR3 nucleotides: TGCAGTGCTTATAGACTAAATGAGCAGTTCTTC. Translation: CSAYRLNEQFF.

The chain joins TRBV9 to TRBJ2-2, with TRBD2 as a possible D gene (6 bases). V was cut by 2 bases and J by 1 base, with 18 bases left in between. Germline CDR1 reads SGDLS; CDR2 reads YYNGEE. The CDR3 consists of 18 residues. CDR3 protein: CASSVLPGRPMNTGELFF. The CDR3 nucleotides read TGTGCCAGCAGCGTCCTCCCGGGGAGGCCTATGAACACCGGGGAGCTGTTTTTT.

This clone was picked up one time. The CDR3 bases are TGTGCCAGTAGTATAGTGGCGGGAATCAATCAGCCCCAGCATTTT. Its protein product is CASSIVAGINQPQHF. The chain carries TRBV19 and TRBJ1-5, with D unclear. The germline V and J ends were trimmed by 1 base and 3 bases, with 10 bases remaining between them. The germline V gene encodes CDR1 LNHDA and CDR2 SQIVND (reference sequence). The CDR3 runs 15 residues.

The genes are TRBV18 and TRBJ2-3; no reliable D call. This CDR3 contains 14 residues. With 3 bases removed from V and 4 bases from J, the gap between germline ends came to 11 bases. The germline gives CDR1 KGHSH, CDR2 LQKENI. CDR3 sequence (DNA): TGTGCCAGCTCACCCCCAGGCACGGCAGATACGCAGTATTTT. It codes for CASSPPGTADTQYF.

The chain joins TRBV5-1 to TRBJ2-7, with a possible D match to TRBD2 (5 bases). The germline V gene has CDR1 SGHRS and CDR2 YFSETQ. The CDR3 is 14 amino acids. V was shortened by 7 bases and J by 0 bases, with 14 bases between the two germline ends. CDR3: CASRNEGSSYEQYF. The CDR3 nucleotides are TGCGCCAGCCGGAATGAGGGAAGCTCCTACGAGCAGTACTTC.

In this sample, this clone turned up many times. V and J are TRBV5-1 and TRBJ2-5; possibly TRBD2 for D (6 bases). Germline values: CDR1 SGHRS, CDR2 YFSETQ. V was shortened by 0 bases and J by 2 bases, with 11 bases between the two germline ends. The CDR3 extends over 15 amino acids. CDR3 DNA: TGCGCCAGCAGCTTGGCCGGGGAGGAACAAGAGACCCAGTACTTC. This encodes CASSLAGEEQETQYF.

This clone was seen at least ten times. The chain joins TRBV7-9 to TRBJ2-3; D may be TRBD2 (5 bases). This CDR3 spans 15 amino acids. Germline loops: CDR1 SEHNR, CDR2 FQNEAQ (reference sequence). V was shortened by 5 bases and J by 0 bases, with 12 bases between the two germline ends. CDR3 sequence reads: CASSPGLLSTDTQYF. CDR3 in DNA: TGTGCCAGCAGCCCGGGGTTGTTGAGCACAGATACGCAGTATTTT.

The rearrangement uses TRBV5-1 and TRBJ1-1, with 7 bases identical to TRBD1. Germline CDR1 SGHRS, CDR2 YFSETQ. The CDR3 consists of 15 residues. V trimming: 5 bases; J trimming: 1 base; junction bases outside the gene matches: 8. Here the CDR3 DNA reads TGCGCCAGCAGATTCCTACAGGGGTCGAACACTGAAGCTTTCTTT. Protein product: CASRFLQGSNTEAFF.

The V call is TRBV19, the J call TRBJ2-1; D is uncertain. Germline V gene sequence: CDR1 LNHDA, CDR2 SQIVND (reference sequence). The V end was cut by 7 bases, the J end by 10 bases, with 17 bases between. The CDR3 runs to 13 residues. Here the CDR3 DNA reads TGTGCCAGTACCTCCCCCCCCAGAGGAGAGCAGTTCTTC. Translation: CASTSPPRGEQFF. Combining the CDR3 with reference TRBV19 and TRBJ2-1 gives the whole variable domain DGGITQSPKYLFRKEGQNVTLSCEQNLNHDAMYWYRQDPGQGLRLIYYSQIVNDFQKGDIAEGYSVSREKKESFPLTVTSAQKNPTAFYLCASTSPPRGEQFFGPGTRLTVL.

The genes are TRBV13 and TRBJ1-1, with D possibly matching TRBD1 (5 bases). The CDR3 covers 16 residues. Germline values: CDR1 PRHDT, CDR2 FYEKMQ (reference sequence). V lost 7 bases and J lost 0, with 18 bases in between. Here the CDR3 reads CASTTRGVNMNTEAFF. In DNA form, the CDR3 reads TGTGCCAGCACTACTCGGGGGGTGAACATGAACACTGAAGCTTTCTTT. The variable domain in full, with the rest retrieved from reference TRBV13 and TRBJ1-1, is AAGVIQSPRHLIKEKRETATLKCYPIPRHDTVYWYQQGPGQDPQFLISFYEKMQSDKGSIPDRFSAQQFSDYHSELNMSSLELGDSALYFCASTTRGVNMNTEAFFGQGTRLTVV.

The gene calls are TRBV18 and TRBJ2-3; tentatively, D is TRBD1 (7 bases). Trimming removed 3 bases from V and 2 bases from J, with 12 bases in between. The CDR3 consists of 15 residues. Germline CDR1 KGHSH, CDR2 LQKENI. The CDR3 reads CASSPQGGSTDTQYF. The CDR3 DNA is TGTGCCAGCTCACCCCAGGGGGGTTCCACAGATACGCAGTATTTT.

V and J are TRBV5-1 and TRBJ2-3, with TRBD2 matching over 10 bases. V trimming: 0 bases; J trimming: 8 bases; junction bases outside the gene matches: 3. This CDR3 spans 14 amino acids. The germline gives CDR1 SGHRS, CDR2 YFSETQ. CDR3: CASSLEASGSTQYF. DNA of the CDR3: TGCGCCAGCAGCTTGGAGGCTAGCGGGAGTACGCAGTATTTT.

The gene calls are TRBV9 and TRBJ2-2; 9 bases align to TRBD2. This CDR3 region has 15 residues. Germline V CDR1 and CDR2: SGDLS, YYNGEE. The J segment lost 4 bases and the V segment lost 2 bases, leaving 3 bases of the junction unmatched. The CDR3 DNA sequence: TGTGCCAGCAGCGTTGCGGGAGGGACCACCGGGGAGCTGTTTTTT. Protein product: CASSVAGGTTGELFF. Full variable domain (rest looked up from reference TRBV9 and TRBJ2-2): DSGVTQTPKHLITATGQRVTLRCSPRSGDLSVYWYQQSLDQGLQFLIQYYNGEERAKGNILERFSAQQFPDLHSELNLSSLELGDSALYFCASSVAGGTTGELFFGEGSRLTVL.

The chain is built from TRBV5-5 and TRBJ1-1; D gene uncertain. The CDR3 totals 15 residues. From germline, CDR1 is SGHKS and CDR2 YYEKEE (reference sequence). V was shortened by 3 bases and J by 4 bases, with 16 bases between the two germline ends. The CDR3 protein is CASSSSPRRGTEAFF. The DNA for the CDR3 is TGTGCCAGCAGCTCGAGTCCTCGGCGGGGCACTGAAGCTTTCTTT.

The J gene is TRBJ2-3, the V gene TRBV7-9, with D possibly matching TRBD2 (7 bases). With 5 bases removed from V and 8 bases from J, the gap between germline ends came to 17 bases. The germline gives CDR1 SEHNR, CDR2 FQNEAQ (reference sequence). The CDR3 contains 14 residues. The CDR3 DNA reads TGTGCCAGCAGCCCTGGGGGGGCGGCGGTTACGCAGTATTTT. This codes for CASSPGGAAVTQYF.

V gene TRBV5-1 combines with J gene TRBJ2-1, with D hard to call. The CDR3 is 13 residues long. Germline CDR1 and CDR2: SGHRS and YFSETQ. Trimming cost V 0 bases and J 9 bases, with 10 bases left between them. CDR3 residues: CASSLDPTGEQFF. CDR3 nucleotide sequence: TGCGCCAGCAGCTTGGACCCGACGGGTGAGCAGTTCTTC.

The genes are TRBV5-1 and TRBJ2-3, with D perhaps TRBD2 (6 bases). Germline-derived CDR1 and CDR2 are SGHRS and YFSETQ. V shed 2 bases and J shed 8 bases, with 15 bases lying between them. The CDR3 loop spans 14 amino acids. The CDR3 sequence: CASSLGGRQGTQYF. The CDR3 DNA reads TGCGCCAGCAGCTTAGGTGGGAGGCAAGGTACGCAGTATTTT.